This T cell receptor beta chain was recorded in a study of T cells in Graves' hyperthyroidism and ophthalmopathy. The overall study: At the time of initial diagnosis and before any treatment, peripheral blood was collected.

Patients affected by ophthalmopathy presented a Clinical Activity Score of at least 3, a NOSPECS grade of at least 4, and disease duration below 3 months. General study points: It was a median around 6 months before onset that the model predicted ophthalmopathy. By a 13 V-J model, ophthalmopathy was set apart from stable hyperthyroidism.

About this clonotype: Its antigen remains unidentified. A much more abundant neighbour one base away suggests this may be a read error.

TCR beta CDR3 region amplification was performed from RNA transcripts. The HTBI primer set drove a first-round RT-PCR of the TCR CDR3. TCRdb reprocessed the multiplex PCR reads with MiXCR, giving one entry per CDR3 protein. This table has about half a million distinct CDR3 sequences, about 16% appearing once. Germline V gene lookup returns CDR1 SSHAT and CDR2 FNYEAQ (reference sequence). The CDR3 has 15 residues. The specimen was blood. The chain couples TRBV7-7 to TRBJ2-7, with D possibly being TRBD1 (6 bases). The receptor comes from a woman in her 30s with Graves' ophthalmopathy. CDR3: CASSPGTRGFYEQYF. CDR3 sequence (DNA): TGTGCTAGCAGCCCCGGGACAAGGGGCTTCTACGAGCAGTACTTC.